Listed here is a single T cell receptor (beta chain). Germline is not matched at one junction end, which may reflect a read error. CDR3 size: 16 residues. Germline CDR1 and CDR2: SSHAT and FNYEAQ (reference sequence). The data were obtained in a study of blood T cell repertoires in COVID-19. Study-wide context: Some COVID-19 samples were acute and others convalescent; all came from the United States, Italy and Spain. T cells, B-cell-depleted T cells, or PBMCs provided the cDNA or gDNA that served as material.

Authors' data handling: Estimation of nucleated cell counts relied on the amplification of reference gene primers. Profiled with immunoSEQ multiplex PCR; TCRdb holds only in-frame clones, not every one. V and J calls plus clone size are reproduced from that table; the DNA served to infer D and trimming. Of about 230,000 clones listed, approximately 80% are singletons. It was during active infection that Seattle patients were enrolled and then longitudinally followed. The sample was peripheral blood. The chain couples TRBV7-7 to TRBJ2-1; the match to TRBD2 covers 8 bases. The TCR sequence derives from an elderly woman with COVID-19, enrolled during active disease. The CDR3 spells CASSSTRAGGKNEQFF. In DNA, the CDR3 is TGTGCTAGCAGCTCGACAAGGGCGGGAGGTAAAAATGAGCAGTTCTTC.